These 26 T cell receptor beta chains were all obtained from the same sample, sequenced in a study of OX40 agonist ivuxolimab in advanced cancers. Libraries were prepared by immunoSEQ multiplex PCR; TCRdb keeps only in-frame clonotypes and omits some of them. The repertoire holds about 77,000 clones, with 65% to 90% as singletons. This sample comprised CD4+ or CD8+ T cells sorted from blood, obtained in a trial of the OX40 agonist ivuxolimab. The receptors stem from an adult with an advanced solid tumor such as melanoma, head and neck, liver or kidney cancer.

The chain links TRBV21-1 to TRBJ2-7. TRBV21-1 is a recognized pseudogene. The CDR3 is made up of 15 amino acids. The CDR3 DNA reads as TGTGCCAGCAGCAGATGGTACCCGGCGTTATACGAGCAGTACTTC. It translates to CASSRWYPALYEQYF.

The chain employs TRBV6-1 and TRBJ2-7; D remains ambiguous. The length of the CDR3 is 14 residues. The germline V gene has CDR1 MNHNS and CDR2 SASEGT. V was trimmed by 6 bases and J by 0 bases, leaving 12 bases between them. CDR3 protein: CASSSPPSSYEQYF. The CDR3 nucleotides are TGTGCCAGCAGCTCACCCCCGAGCTCCTACGAGCAGTACTTC.

The chain recombines TRBV7-3 with TRBJ2-5, with D possibly matching TRBD1 (5 bases). The V gene lost 0 bases and the J gene lost 5 bases, with 13 bases spanning the gap. The CDR3 sequence is 15 residues long. Germline lookup yields CDR1 SGHTA and CDR2 FQGTGA. CDR3 in DNA: TGTGCCAGCAGCTTAACGGGTGGGGCCTTGGAGACCCAGTACTTC. It encodes CASSLTGGALETQYF.

The chain uses TRBV7-2 and TRBJ1-4; 8 bases are a match to TRBD1. This CDR3 has 14 residues. The V gene end was trimmed by 3 bases and the J gene end by 6 bases; junction bases not matched to a gene: 3. CDR1 is SGHTA, CDR2 FQGNSA, per germline. The CDR3 sequence: CASSLTGEDEKLFF. The CDR3 coding sequence is TGTGCCAGCAGCTTGACAGGGGAGGATGAAAAACTGTTTTTT.

The chain uses TRBV9 and TRBJ2-1, with TRBD1 matching 12 bases. CDR3 length: 16 residues. After removal of 5 bases from V and 6 bases from J, the junction contained 9 bases not matched to a gene. Germline values: CDR1 SGDLS, CDR2 YYNGEE. The CDR3 DNA reads TGTGCCAGCAGTAAGGGACAGGGGGCTCTGGTCAATGAGCAGTTCTTC. Its translation: CASSKGQGALVNEQFF.

The rearrangement uses TRBV19 and TRBJ1-4; D not certain. The CDR3 runs 13 residues. Germline V gene lookup returns CDR1 LNHDA and CDR2 SQIVND (reference sequence). Deletions cut 3 bases from V and 2 bases from J, with 4 bases between. The CDR3 reads CASSIGTNEKLFF. CDR3 bases: TGTGCCAGTAGTATCGGTACTAATGAAAAACTGTTTTTT.

The V and J genes are TRBV19 and TRBJ1-2; TRBD1 matches 7 bases. CDR1 is LNHDA and CDR2 is SQIVND in the germline V gene (reference sequence). V trimming: 5 bases; J trimming: 8 bases; junction bases outside the gene matches: 8. This CDR3 region has 13 residues. The CDR3, as DNA: TGTGCCAGTAGTTCTCGACAGGGCGGGGGCTACACCTTC. It yields the protein CASSSRQGGGYTF.

This clone occurred once. The gene calls are TRBV7-8 and TRBJ2-3, with D unresolved. The CDR3 has 12 residues. Between the trimmed V and J ends, which lost 4 bases and 0 bases, there was a span of 2 bases. The germline V gene encodes CDR1 SGHVS and CDR2 FQNEAQ. The CDR3 region is CASSYSTDTQYF. The CDR3 DNA sequence: TGTGCCAGCAGCTACAGCACAGATACGCAGTATTTT.

The V call is TRBV30, the J call TRBJ2-5; TRBD2 matches at 8 bases. The germline V gene encodes CDR1 GTSNPN and CDR2 SVGIG (reference sequence). The V segment lost 4 bases and the J segment 4 bases; nucleotides outside the gene matches: 5. The CDR3 runs to 13 residues. CDR3 sequence reads: CAWTPGGGETQYF. CDR3 nucleotides: TGTGCCTGGACCCCGGGGGGGGGAGAGACCCAGTACTTC.

About this clone: This CDR3 is also generated by other DNA sequences in the sample. J is TRBJ2-2 and V is TRBV29-1; D is possibly TRBD1 (6 bases). CDR3 length: 12 residues. Germline V CDR1 and CDR2: SQVTM, ANQGSEA. V lost 6 bases to trimming and J lost 2 bases, with 7 bases between them. The CDR3 sequence is CSVDRNTGELFF. In nucleotides, the CDR3 is TGCAGCGTGGACAGAAACACCGGGGAGCTGTTTTTT.

The V gene is TRBV4-1, the J gene TRBJ2-3, with 11 bases aligning to TRBD2. This CDR3 spans 16 amino acids. Looked up from germline, CDR1 is MGHRA and CDR2 is YSYEKL. The V and J ends lost 5 bases and 4 bases, in that order; junction bases with no gene match: 8. CDR3 sequence: CASSNSGGAGADTQYF. CDR3 DNA sequence: TGCGCCAGCAGCAATAGCGGGGGGGCCGGTGCAGATACGCAGTATTTT.

This chain uses TRBV30 with TRBJ1-2, with 8 bases identical to TRBD1. The CDR3 loop spans 15 amino acids. Trimming took 4 bases from V and 4 from J; bases not matched to a gene: 11. Germline V gene data show CDR1 as GTSNPN and CDR2 as SVGIG (reference sequence). The CDR3 DNA reads TGTGCCTGGAACGCCCCGGACAGGGTAGGCTATGGCTACACCTTC. Protein sequence: CAWNAPDRVGYGYTF.

The chain links TRBV4-3 to TRBJ1-4; D is unclear. Germline V gene sequence: CDR1 LGHNA, CDR2 YSLEER. Trimming cost V 5 bases and J 4 bases, with 17 bases left between them. The CDR3 length is 16 residues. This CDR3 is CASSNGGGVGNEKLFF. As DNA, the CDR3 is TGCGCCAGCAGCAACGGAGGAGGTGTAGGTAATGAAAAACTGTTTTTT.

J is TRBJ2-7 and V is TRBV6-5; TRBD1 agrees at 11 bases. The CDR3 is made up of 13 amino acids. Germline CDR1 and CDR2: MNHEY and SVGAGI. The V and J ends lost 7 bases and 4 bases, in that order; junction bases with no gene match: 3. The CDR3 region is CASTGTGGYEQYF. The CDR3 region has the DNA TGTGCCAGCACCGGGACAGGGGGGTACGAGCAGTACTTC.

The V gene is TRBV5-1, the J gene TRBJ1-5; 8 positions match TRBD1. Germline V gene data show CDR1 as SGHRS and CDR2 as YFSETQ. The CDR3 covers 14 residues. J was trimmed by 5 bases and V by 4 bases; bases with no gene match: 5. The CDR3 bases are TGCGCCAGCAGCCCCGGGACAGGAGATCAGCCCCAGCATTTT. Its translation: CASSPGTGDQPQHF.

This clone was picked up a small number of times. The chain couples TRBV4-1 to TRBJ2-5, with 11 bases aligning to TRBD2. The CDR3 contains 17 residues. Germline CDR1 MGHRA, CDR2 YSYEKL. Trimming removed 0 bases from V and 3 bases from J; junction bases left unmatched: 6. The CDR3 reads CASSQDLELAGEETQYF. DNA for the CDR3: TGCGCCAGCAGCCAAGATCTAGAACTAGCGGGGGAAGAGACCCAGTACTTC.

The rearrangement joins TRBV5-1 to TRBJ2-3, with a possible D match to TRBD1 (8 bases). With 0 bases removed from V and 5 bases from J, the gap between germline ends came to 13 bases. The CDR3 extends over 15 amino acids. The germline V gene encodes CDR1 SGHRS and CDR2 YFSETQ. The CDR3 sequence: CASSLVTGGEDTQYF. CDR3 coding DNA: TGCGCCAGCAGCTTGGTAACAGGGGGGGAAGATACGCAGTATTTT.

V gene TRBV19 combines with J gene TRBJ1-5, with D perhaps TRBD1 (6 bases). Germline values: CDR1 LNHDA, CDR2 SQIVND (reference sequence). The CDR3 loop spans 17 amino acids. V was cut by 2 bases and J by 3 bases, with 17 bases left in between. In DNA form, the CDR3 reads TGTGCCAGTAGTATACCCACAGGGAGAGGGGTCAATCAGCCCCAGCATTTT. Its translation: CASSIPTGRGVNQPQHF.

The chain recombines TRBV7-2 with TRBJ2-7, with TRBD2 matching 11 bases. CDR3 length equals 16 residues. Germline-derived CDR1 and CDR2 are SGHTA and FQGNSA. Germline trimming cut 1 base from V and 3 bases from J; bases unmatched to any gene: 5. CDR3 sequence reads: CASSLGVSGGGYEQYF. CDR3 in DNA: TGTGCCAGCAGCTTAGGAGTTAGCGGGGGGGGCTACGAGCAGTACTTC.

The chain's CDR3 is CSVVQGYGYTF. The CDR3 DNA sequence: TGCAGCGTTGTTCAGGGCTATGGCTACACCTTC. The J gene is TRBJ1-2, the V gene TRBV29-1, with a weak D call TRBD1 (5 bases). V was cut by 4 bases and J by 4 bases, with 7 bases left in between. The CDR3 has 11 amino acids. CDR1 is SQVTM and CDR2 is ANQGSEA in the germline V gene.

The J gene is TRBJ1-1, the V gene TRBV23-1; 7 nucleotides align to TRBD1. TRBV23-1 is designated an ORF whose function remains uncertain. CDR3 length equals 14 residues. V lost 8 bases to trimming and J lost 3 bases; unmatched junction nucleotides: 9. The CDR3 region has the DNA TGCGCCAGCGGAAACAGGGGTTTGGACACTGAAGCTTTCTTT. Its translation: CASGNRGLDTEAFF.

The chain has TRBV5-5 and TRBJ1-1; weak D call: TRBD1 (5 bases). This CDR3 spans 16 amino acids. V lost 5 bases to trimming and J lost 4 bases, with 21 bases between them. Germline CDR1 and CDR2: SGHKS and YYEKEE (reference sequence). CDR3 in DNA: TGTGCCAGCAGTGTGGGACTCCATGTGGTGGGCACTGAAGCTTTCTTT. Protein product: CASSVGLHVVGTEAFF.

The chain carries TRBV7-3 and TRBJ2-2; the match to TRBD1 covers 8 bases. Germline CDR1 is SGHTA and CDR2 is FQGTGA. This CDR3 has 16 amino acids. Unmatched junction bases numbered 7, after V lost 5 bases and J lost 2 bases. CDR3 region: CASSPTDRGNTGELFF. In DNA form, the CDR3 reads TGTGCCAGCAGCCCTACAGACAGGGGTAACACCGGGGAGCTGTTTTTT.

This rearrangement joins TRBV9 to TRBJ2-7, with D unclear. CDR1 and CDR2 from the germline V gene are SGDLS and YYNGEE. Trimming pared 2 bases from V and 1 base from J, leaving 16 bases between. This CDR3 region has 16 residues. The CDR3 nucleotides read TGTGCCAGCAGCGTTGGCAGTTCCACAACTTCCTACGAGCAGTACTTC. Translated: CASSVGSSTTSYEQYF.

The chain recombines TRBV11-2 with TRBJ1-4; D unresolved. This CDR3 has 13 residues. Trimming pared 4 bases from V and 8 bases from J, leaving 11 bases between. The germline gives CDR1 SGHAT, CDR2 FQNNGV. CDR3 sequence (DNA): TGTGCCAGCAGCTACCAGGCCCGCGAAAAACTGTTTTTT. Translating gives CASSYQAREKLFF.

V usage is TRBV25-1 and J usage is TRBJ2-1; 8 positions match TRBD2. V lost 7 bases, J lost 0 bases, and 11 bases stayed unmatched. The CDR3 sequence is 17 residues long. Germline values: CDR1 MGHDK, CDR2 SYGVNS. The CDR3 sequence is CASTTGRGALSYNEQFF. DNA for the CDR3: TGTGCCAGCACCACAGGGCGGGGGGCTCTCTCCTACAATGAGCAGTTCTTC.